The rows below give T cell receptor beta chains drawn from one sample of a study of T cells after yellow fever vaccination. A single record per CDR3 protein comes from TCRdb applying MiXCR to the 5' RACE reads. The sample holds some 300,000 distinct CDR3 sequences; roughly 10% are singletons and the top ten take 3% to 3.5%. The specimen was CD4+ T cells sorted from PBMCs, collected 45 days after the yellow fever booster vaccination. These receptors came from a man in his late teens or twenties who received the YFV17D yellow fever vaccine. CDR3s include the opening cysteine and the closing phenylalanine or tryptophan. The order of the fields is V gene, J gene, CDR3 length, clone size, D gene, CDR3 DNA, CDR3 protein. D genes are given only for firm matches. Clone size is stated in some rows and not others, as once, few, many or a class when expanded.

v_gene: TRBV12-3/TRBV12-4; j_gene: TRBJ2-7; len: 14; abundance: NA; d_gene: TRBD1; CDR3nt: TGTGCCAGCAGCTTGACAGGGGGGGGTCACGAGCAGTACTTC; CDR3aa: CASSLTGGGHEQYF
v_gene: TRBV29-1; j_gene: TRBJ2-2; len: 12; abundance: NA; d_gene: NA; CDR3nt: TGCAGCGTCGGACGGCGTACCGGGGAGCTGTTTTTT; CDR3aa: CSVGRRTGELFF
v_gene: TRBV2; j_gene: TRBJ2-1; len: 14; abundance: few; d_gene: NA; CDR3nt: TGTGCCAGCAGTAAACAGGGGAGGTACAATGAGCAGTTCTTC; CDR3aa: CASSKQGRYNEQFF
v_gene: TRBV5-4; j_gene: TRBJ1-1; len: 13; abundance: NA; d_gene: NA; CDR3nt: TGTGCCAGCAGCTTGGAGACAGGTGATTGGGCTTTCTTT; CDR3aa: CASSLETGDWAFF
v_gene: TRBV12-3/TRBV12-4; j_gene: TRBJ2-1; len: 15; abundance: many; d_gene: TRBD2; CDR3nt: TGTGCCAGCAGCCCGCTAGCGGGGCTTACCAATGAGCAGTTCTTC; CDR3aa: CASSPLAGLTNEQFF
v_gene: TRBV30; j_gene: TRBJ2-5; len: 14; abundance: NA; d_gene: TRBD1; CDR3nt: TGTGCCTGGACACCTAACAGGGGGCATGAGACCCAGTACTTC; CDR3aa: CAWTPNRGHETQYF
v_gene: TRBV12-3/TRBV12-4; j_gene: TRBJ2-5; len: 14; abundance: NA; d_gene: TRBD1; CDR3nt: TGTGCCAGCAGCCAAACAGGGGGCAGGAAGACCCAGTACTTC; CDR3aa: CASSQTGGRKTQYF
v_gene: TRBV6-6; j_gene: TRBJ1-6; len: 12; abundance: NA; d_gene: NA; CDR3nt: TGTGCCAGCAGTTACGTCCGGGGGCCCCTCCACTTT; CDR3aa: CASSYVRGPLHF
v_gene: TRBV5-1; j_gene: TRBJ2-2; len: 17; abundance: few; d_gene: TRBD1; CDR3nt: TGCGCCAGCAGCTTGGCCGTGCGGACAGGGAGCACCGGGGAGCTGTTTTTT; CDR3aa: CASSLAVRTGSTGELFF
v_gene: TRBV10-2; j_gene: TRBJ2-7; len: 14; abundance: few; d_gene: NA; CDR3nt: TGCGCCAGCAGGAATAATCAGGATCGTCGGGAGCAGTACTTC; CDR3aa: CASRNNQDRREQYF
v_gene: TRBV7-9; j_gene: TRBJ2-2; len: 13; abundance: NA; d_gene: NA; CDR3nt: TGTGCCAGCAGAGACCTCGACCGCGGGGAGCTGTTTTTT; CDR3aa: CASRDLDRGELFF
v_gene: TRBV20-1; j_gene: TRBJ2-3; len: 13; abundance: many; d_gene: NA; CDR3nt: TGCAGTGCTAGCCTGGGCAGCACAGATACGCAGTATTTT; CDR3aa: CSASLGSTDTQYF
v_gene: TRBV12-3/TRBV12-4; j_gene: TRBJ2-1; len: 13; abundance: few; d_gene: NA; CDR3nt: TGTGCCAGCACCCCTGGAGCATTCAATGAGCAGTTCTTC; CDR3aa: CASTPGAFNEQFF
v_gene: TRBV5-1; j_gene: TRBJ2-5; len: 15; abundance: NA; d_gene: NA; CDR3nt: TGCGCCAGCAGCTACGGTCTCAGGATTAGAGAGACCCAGTACTTC; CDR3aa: CASSYGLRIRETQYF
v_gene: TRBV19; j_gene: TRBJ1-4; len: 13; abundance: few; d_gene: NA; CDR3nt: TGTGCCAGTAGTATGAAACAGGATGAAAAACTGTTTTTT; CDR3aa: CASSMKQDEKLFF
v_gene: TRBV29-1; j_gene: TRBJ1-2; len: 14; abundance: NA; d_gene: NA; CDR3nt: TGCAGCGTTGTAAAAGGGGGTCCCGACTATGGCTACACCTTC; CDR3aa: CSVVKGGPDYGYTF
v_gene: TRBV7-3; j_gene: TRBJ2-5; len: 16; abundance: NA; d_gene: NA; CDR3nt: TGTGCCAGCAGCTTAAAGGCGCCAAGGGAAGGGGAGACCCAGTACTTC; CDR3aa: CASSLKAPREGETQYF
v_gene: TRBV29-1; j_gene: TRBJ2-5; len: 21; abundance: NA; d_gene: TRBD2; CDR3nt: TGCAGCGTTGAAGATCACGGAGATAGGGTACTGATGGCTAGCGGGGAAGAGACCCAGTACTTC; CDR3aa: CSVEDHGDRVLMASGEETQYF
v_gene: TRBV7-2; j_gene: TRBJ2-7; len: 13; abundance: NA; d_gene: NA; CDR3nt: TGTGCCAGCAGCCCGGAGTTGGCCGGCGAGCAGTACTTC; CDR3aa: CASSPELAGEQYF
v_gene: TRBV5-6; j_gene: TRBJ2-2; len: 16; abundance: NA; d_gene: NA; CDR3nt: TGTGCCAGCAGCTTGAAGGGACACACGAACACCGGGGAGCTGTTTTTT; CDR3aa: CASSLKGHTNTGELFF
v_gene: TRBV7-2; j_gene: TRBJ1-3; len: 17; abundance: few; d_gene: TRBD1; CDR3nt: TGTGCCAGCAGCGCCGGGACAGGGGCCTTCTCTGGAAACACCATATATTTT; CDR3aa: CASSAGTGAFSGNTIYF
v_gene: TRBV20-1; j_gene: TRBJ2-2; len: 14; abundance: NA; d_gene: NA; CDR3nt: TGCAGTGCTAGAGATCTGAGGCATGGCGGGGAGCTGTTTTTT; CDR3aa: CSARDLRHGGELFF
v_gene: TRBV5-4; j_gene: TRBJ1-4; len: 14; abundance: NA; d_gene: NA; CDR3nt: TGTGCCAGCAGCTCTGCGGGGAAGGGTGAAAAACTGTTTTTT; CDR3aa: CASSSAGKGEKLFF
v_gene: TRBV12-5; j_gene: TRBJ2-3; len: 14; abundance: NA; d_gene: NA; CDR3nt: TGTGCTAGTGCCGTGGCCCCGGAGGTAGATACGCAGTATTTT; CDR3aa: CASAVAPEVDTQYF
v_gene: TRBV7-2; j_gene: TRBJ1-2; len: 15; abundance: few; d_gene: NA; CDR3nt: TGTGCCAGCAGCGAACTGGGACGGAGGCATGGTGGCTACACCTTC; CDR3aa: CASSELGRRHGGYTF
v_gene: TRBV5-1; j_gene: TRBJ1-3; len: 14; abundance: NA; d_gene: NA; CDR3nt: TGCGCCAGCAGCGCGGACAGTAACGGAAACACCATATATTTT; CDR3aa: CASSADSNGNTIYF
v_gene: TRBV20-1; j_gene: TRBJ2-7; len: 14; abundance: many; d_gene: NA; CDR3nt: TGCAGTGCAAAACGGGGAAAGAGCTCCTACGAGCAGTACTTC; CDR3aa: CSAKRGKSSYEQYF
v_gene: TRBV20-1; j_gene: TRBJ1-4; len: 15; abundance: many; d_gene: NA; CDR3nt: TGCAGTGCCACTCCCGGGGCACTCGCCGGTGAAAAACTGTTTTTT; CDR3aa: CSATPGALAGEKLFF